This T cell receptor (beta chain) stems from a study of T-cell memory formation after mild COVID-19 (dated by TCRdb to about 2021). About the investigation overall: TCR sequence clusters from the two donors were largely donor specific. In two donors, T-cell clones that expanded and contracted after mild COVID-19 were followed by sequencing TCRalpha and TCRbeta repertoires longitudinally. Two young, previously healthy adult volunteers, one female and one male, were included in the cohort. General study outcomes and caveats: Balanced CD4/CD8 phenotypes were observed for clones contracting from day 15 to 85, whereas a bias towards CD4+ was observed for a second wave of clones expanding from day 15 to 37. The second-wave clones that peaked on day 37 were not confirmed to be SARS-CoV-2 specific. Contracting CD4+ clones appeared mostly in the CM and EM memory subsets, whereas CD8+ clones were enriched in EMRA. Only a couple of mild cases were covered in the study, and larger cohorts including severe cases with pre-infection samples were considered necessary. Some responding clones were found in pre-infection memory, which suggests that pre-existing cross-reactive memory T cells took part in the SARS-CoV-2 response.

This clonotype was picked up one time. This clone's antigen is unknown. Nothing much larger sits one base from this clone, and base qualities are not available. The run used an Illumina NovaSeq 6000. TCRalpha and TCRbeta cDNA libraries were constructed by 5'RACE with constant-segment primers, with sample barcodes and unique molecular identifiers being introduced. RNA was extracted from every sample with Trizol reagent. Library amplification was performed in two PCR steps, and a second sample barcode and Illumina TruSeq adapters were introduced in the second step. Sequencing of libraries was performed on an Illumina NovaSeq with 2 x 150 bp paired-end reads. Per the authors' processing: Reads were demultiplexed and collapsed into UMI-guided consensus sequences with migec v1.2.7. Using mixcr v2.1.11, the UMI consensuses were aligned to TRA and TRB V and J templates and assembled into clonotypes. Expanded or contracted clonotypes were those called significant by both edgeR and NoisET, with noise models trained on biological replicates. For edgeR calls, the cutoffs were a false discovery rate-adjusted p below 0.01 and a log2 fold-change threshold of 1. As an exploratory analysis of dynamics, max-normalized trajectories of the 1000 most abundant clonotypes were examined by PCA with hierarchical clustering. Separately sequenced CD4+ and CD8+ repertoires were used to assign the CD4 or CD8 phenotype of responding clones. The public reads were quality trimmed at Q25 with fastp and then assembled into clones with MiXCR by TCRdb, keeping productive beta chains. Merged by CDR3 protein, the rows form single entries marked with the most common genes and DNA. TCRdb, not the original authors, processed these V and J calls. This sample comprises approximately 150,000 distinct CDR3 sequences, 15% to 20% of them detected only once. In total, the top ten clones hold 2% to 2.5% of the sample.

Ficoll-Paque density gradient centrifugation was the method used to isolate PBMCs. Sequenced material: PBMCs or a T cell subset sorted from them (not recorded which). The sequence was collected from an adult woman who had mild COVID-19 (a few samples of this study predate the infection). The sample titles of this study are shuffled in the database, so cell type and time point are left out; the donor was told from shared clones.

CDR3 loop: CSVRPGDHEQYF. The nucleotide sequence is given as TGCAGCGTTCGTCCAGGGGACCACGAGCAGTACTTC. The chain is assembled from TRBV29-1 and TRBJ2-7, with a weak D call of TRBD1 (6 bases match). From the germline V gene, CDR1 is SQVTM and CDR2 is ANQGSEA. V is clipped by 5 bases and J by 5 bases, and the sequence between their germline boundaries is 13 bases long. The CDR3 runs 12 residues from the cysteine to the phenylalanine. Kept here is only the CDR3 DNA, which spans 36 bases and is read in frame from base 1.